This T cell receptor (beta chain) was recorded in a study of regulatory T cells in long-lasting Graves disease. Regarding time point: newly diagnosed GD, antithyroid drugs for less than 3 months. Extracted RNA from PBMCs served as the source of the TCR library. Construction of the TCR beta libraries employed iRepertoire HTBI primers in conjunction with Arm-PCR of CDR3 regions. TCRdb re-analysed the multiplex PCR reads in MiXCR, keeping a single row per CDR3 protein. This table holds approximately 400,000 distinct CDR3 sequences, 12% found once. V was shortened by 7 bases and J by 3 bases, with 19 bases between the two germline ends. The CDR3 consists of 15 residues. This clonotype was seen many times. These data were also reused for a study on T cells in Graves' hyperthyroidism and ophthalmopathy.

The sample consisted of peripheral blood mononuclear cells (PBMCs), taken at new diagnosis, from a patient treated with antithyroid drugs. The sequence was obtained from a woman aged 18 to 35 with Graves disease. The V gene is TRBV12-3 or TRBV12-4, the J gene TRBJ2-7, with D perhaps TRBD1 or TRBD2 (5 bases each). This CDR3 is CASTLGVGGHYEQYF. The DNA for the CDR3 is TGTGCCAGCACCCTGGGGGTCGGTGGCCACTACGAGCAGTACTTC.